This T cell receptor beta chain was sequenced during a study of blood T cell repertoires in COVID-19. Using immunoSEQ multiplex PCR, the repertoire was profiled, and TCRdb retains in-frame clones only, with some absent. There are tens of thousands of clones in the sample; more than 85% occur only once, and 5.5% to 8% lies in the top ten. Material for sequencing was peripheral blood. This receptor was identified in a man aged 45-65 years with active COVID-19.

The CDR3 DNA reads TGTGCCAGCAGTTGGACAGGGGCGTTTGGCTACACCTTC. Protein: CASSWTGAFGYTF. The rearrangement joins TRBV7-9 to TRBJ1-2; 9 nucleotides agree with TRBD1. V lost 6 bases to trimming and J lost 7 bases; unmatched junction nucleotides: 6. The germline CDR1 and CDR2 sequences are SEHNR and FQNEAQ (reference sequence). CDR3 length: 13 amino acids.